The 17 T cell receptor beta chains below come from one sample, sequenced in a study of T-cell reconstitution after alpha-beta-depleted transplantation in children. A library of TCRbeta sequences, prepared with unique molecular identifiers, was generated. TCRdb ran MiXCR on the PCR reads and lists one entry per CDR3 protein. The data hold around 600,000 distinct CDR3 sequences, with over 9.5% observed a single time. Sequenced here: PBMCs from the stem cell graft donor, sampled from the stem cell graft. All receptors come from a human donor who donated a stem cell graft to a child with acute myeloid leukemia.

The table lists this clonotype with many counts. J is TRBJ2-1 and V is TRBV5-1; no clear D. This CDR3 has 14 amino acids. CDR1 and CDR2 from the germline V gene are SGHRS and YFSETQ. Trimming cost V 0 bases and J 5 bases, with 9 bases left between them. The DNA of the CDR3 is TGCGCCAGCAGCTTGGGCAGGACGAACAATGAGCAGTTCTTC. The encoded protein is CASSLGRTNNEQFF.

V is TRBV20-1 and J is TRBJ2-3, with a possible D match to TRBD1 (5 bases). The CDR3 is made up of 15 amino acids. Germline CDR1 is DFQATT and CDR2 is SNEGSKA (reference sequence). The CDR3 bases are TGCTTTGCTAGAGATCTCAGGGTGGGCACAGATACGCAGTATTTT. This translates into CFARDLRVGTDTQYF.

This clonotype showed up just a few times. V gene TRBV6-1 combines with J gene TRBJ2-2, with 7 bases fitting TRBD1. V lost 9 bases, J lost 4 bases, and 11 bases stayed unmatched. The CDR3 spans 15 residues. Germline V gene data show CDR1 as MNHNS and CDR2 as SASEGT. The CDR3 loop reads CASKSPGQPTGELFF. CDR3 in DNA: TGTGCCAGTAAGTCACCGGGACAGCCCACCGGGGAGCTGTTTTTT.

This chain connects TRBV18 to TRBJ2-7, with D maybe TRBD1 (6 bases). The ends were cut back, 0 bases at V and 6 bases at J, with 12 bases in the middle. CDR3 length: 14 amino acids. Germline assignment: CDR1 KGHSH and CDR2 LQKENI. The CDR3 region has the DNA TGTGCCAGCTCACCACCGATTGGGGGCGGCGAGCAGTACTTC. It specifies CASSPPIGGGEQYF.

In this sample, this clonotype turned up a few times. The chain is built from TRBV20-1 and TRBJ2-1; 8 bases align to TRBD1. Trimming cost V 5 bases and J 4 bases; bases outside gene matches: 7. The CDR3 covers 14 residues. Germline values: CDR1 DFQATT, CDR2 SNEGSKA (reference sequence). The CDR3 loop is CSAPSGGRYNEQFF. CDR3 bases: TGCAGTGCTCCGTCAGGGGGCAGGTACAATGAGCAGTTCTTC.

CDR3 protein: CASSFEDRGGDTQYF. For the CDR3, the DNA is TGTGCCAGCAGCTTCGAGGACAGGGGAGGAGATACGCAGTATTTT. The chain employs TRBV9 and TRBJ2-3, with 9 nucleotides matching TRBD1. CDR1 and CDR2 (germline): SGDLS, YYNGEE. CDR3 length: 15 residues. V was clipped by 4 bases and J by 5 bases; unmatched bases: 8.

In this sample, this clonotype turned up many times. The chain employs TRBV6-6 and TRBJ2-1, with unresolved D. This CDR3 region has 10 residues. Deletions cut 6 bases from V and 7 bases from J, with 4 bases between. The V gene's germline CDR1 is MNHNY and CDR2 SVGAGI (reference sequence). This CDR3 is CASRLNEQFF. The CDR3 DNA reads TGTGCCAGCAGGTTGAATGAGCAGTTCTTC.

This sequence joins TRBV20-1 and TRBJ1-2; D remains unclear. The V end lost 6 bases, the J end lost 0 bases, and 14 bases lay between the germline ends. CDR1 and CDR2 (germline): DFQATT, SNEGSKA (reference sequence). This CDR3 is built from 14 residues. CDR3 sequence: CSAREPYPNYGYTF. The CDR3 coding sequence is TGCAGTGCCCGGGAGCCTTACCCTAACTATGGCTACACCTTC.

The rearrangement uses TRBV7-2 and TRBJ2-7; D might be TRBD1 or TRBD2, each matching 5 bases. The germline V and J ends were trimmed by 6 bases and 2 bases, with 23 bases remaining between them. Germline CDR1 is SGHTA and CDR2 is FQGNSA. The CDR3 extends over 17 amino acids. The chain's CDR3 is CASSSGNPAGGPYEQYF. The DNA for the CDR3 is TGTGCCAGCAGTAGTGGGAACCCAGCTGGGGGTCCCTACGAGCAGTACTTC.

This clonotype was seen ten or more times. V usage is TRBV15 and J usage is TRBJ2-7; 10 bases agree with TRBD1. The germline CDR1 and CDR2 sequences are LNHNV and YYDKDF (reference sequence). With 8 bases clipped from V and 3 bases from J, the junction kept 1 base outside the gene matches. The CDR3 has 12 residues. CDR3 loop: CATGDRGYEQYF. The CDR3 DNA reads as TGTGCCACCGGGGACAGGGGCTACGAGCAGTACTTC.

This clonotype has a count of ten or more. The chain couples TRBV20-1 to TRBJ2-3, with 8 bases lining up with TRBD2. In germline, CDR1 is DFQATT, CDR2 SNEGSKA (reference sequence). With V trimmed by 7 bases and J by 0 bases, 9 bases remained unmatched. The CDR3 spans 15 residues. The CDR3 DNA reads TGCAGTGGACCGGGAGGGCCTGGGAGCACAGATACGCAGTATTTT. It specifies CSGPGGPGSTDTQYF.

This clonotype came up many times. This chain links TRBV6-5 with TRBJ2-7; D gene ambiguous. The CDR3 has 13 residues. With 5 bases removed from V and 5 bases from J, the gap between germline ends came to 13 bases. Germline V gene data show CDR1 as MNHEY and CDR2 as SVGAGI. CDR3 sequence reads: CASSPRSVHEQYF. In nucleotides, the CDR3 is TGTGCCAGCAGTCCCCGGAGCGTCCACGAGCAGTACTTC.

The rearrangement links TRBV29-1 to TRBJ2-3; 15 bases are a match to TRBD2. Per germline, CDR1 SQVTM and CDR2 ANQGSEA. The CDR3 totals 14 residues. J gave up 6 bases and V 4 bases, and 2 bases lay outside the gene matches. This CDR3 is CSVGTSGRADTQYF. The CDR3 DNA reads as TGCAGCGTTGGGACTAGCGGGAGGGCGGATACGCAGTATTTT.

This clonotype was seen only a few times. V gene TRBV20-1 combines with J gene TRBJ2-5; 11 bases are a match to TRBD2. The germline V gene encodes CDR1 DFQATT and CDR2 SNEGSKA (reference sequence). Unmatched junction bases numbered 4, after V lost 5 bases and J lost 5 bases. The CDR3 extends over 13 amino acids. The CDR3 nucleotides are TGCAGTGCTGGATCTAGCGGGGGGGAGACCCAGTACTTC. It specifies CSAGSSGGETQYF.

The chain employs TRBV4-2 and TRBJ1-4, with 7 bases that match TRBD1. Per the germline V gene, CDR1 is LGHNA and CDR2 is YNFKEQ. The CDR3 runs to 14 residues. V gave up 4 bases and J gave up 4 bases; unmatched junction bases: 3. CDR3 protein: CASSLRQGNEKLFF. The DNA of the CDR3 is TGTGCCAGCAGCCTTCGACAGGGTAATGAAAAACTGTTTTTT.

Ten or more counts support this clonotype. The V gene is TRBV28, the J gene TRBJ2-5; D may be TRBD2 (5 bases). The germline V gene encodes CDR1 MDHEN and CDR2 SYDVKM. The CDR3 contains 15 residues. With 2 bases removed from V and 4 bases from J, the gap between germline ends came to 14 bases. The CDR3 spells CASSLVLGGRETQYF. DNA of the CDR3: TGTGCCAGCAGTTTAGTACTAGGAGGAAGAGAGACCCAGTACTTC.

This clonotype was counted a few times. This sequence joins TRBV5-1 and TRBJ2-1, with 9 bases matching TRBD2. The germline V gene encodes CDR1 SGHRS and CDR2 YFSETQ. V gave up 6 bases and J gave up 3 bases; unmatched junction bases: 10. The CDR3 extends over 16 amino acids. The CDR3 loop reads CASTMGSSGNYNEQFF. In nucleotides, the CDR3 is TGCGCCAGCACCATGGGGTCTAGCGGGAACTACAATGAGCAGTTCTTC. The whole variable domain, filled in from reference TRBV5-1 and TRBJ2-1, reads KAGVTQTPRYLIKTRGQQVTLSCSPISGHRSVSWYQQTPGQGLQFLFEYFSETQRNKGNFPGRFSGRQFSNSRSEMNVSTLELGDSALYLCASTMGSSGNYNEQFFGPGTRLTVL.